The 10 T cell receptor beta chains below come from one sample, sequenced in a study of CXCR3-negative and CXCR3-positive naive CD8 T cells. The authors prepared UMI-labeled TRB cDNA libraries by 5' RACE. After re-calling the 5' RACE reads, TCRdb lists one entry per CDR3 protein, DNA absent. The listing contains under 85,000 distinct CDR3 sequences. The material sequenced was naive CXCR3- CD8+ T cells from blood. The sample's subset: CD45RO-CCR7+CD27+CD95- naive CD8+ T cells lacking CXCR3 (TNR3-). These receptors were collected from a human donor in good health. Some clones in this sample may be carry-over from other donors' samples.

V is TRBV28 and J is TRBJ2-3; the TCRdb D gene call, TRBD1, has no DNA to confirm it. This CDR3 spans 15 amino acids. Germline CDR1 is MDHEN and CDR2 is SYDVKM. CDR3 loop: CASSLLDSSTDTQYF.

The CDR3 reads CASSFGLDSPSEQYF. The chain links TRBV18 to TRBJ2-7; the TCRdb D gene call, TRBD2, has no DNA to confirm it. CDR1 is KGHSH and CDR2 is LQKENI in the germline V gene. The CDR3 loop spans 15 amino acids.

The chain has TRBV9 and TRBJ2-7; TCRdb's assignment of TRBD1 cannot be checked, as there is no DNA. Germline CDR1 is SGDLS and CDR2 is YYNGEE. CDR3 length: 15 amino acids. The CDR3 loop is CASSKLDRGDYEQYF.

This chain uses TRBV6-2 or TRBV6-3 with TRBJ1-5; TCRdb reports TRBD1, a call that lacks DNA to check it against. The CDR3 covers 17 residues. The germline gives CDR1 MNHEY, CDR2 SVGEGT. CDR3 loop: CASSYGLGDRLNQPQHF.

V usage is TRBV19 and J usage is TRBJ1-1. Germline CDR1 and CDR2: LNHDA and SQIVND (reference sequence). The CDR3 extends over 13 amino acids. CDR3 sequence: CASTRQLYTEAFF.

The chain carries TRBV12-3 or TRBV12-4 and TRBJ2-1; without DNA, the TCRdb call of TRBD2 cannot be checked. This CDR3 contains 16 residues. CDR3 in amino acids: CASSQFRGGSGNEQFF.

The CDR3 reads CSARDLDNGRYGYTF. The V gene is TRBV20-1, the J gene TRBJ1-2; no DNA is available, so the TRBD1 call from TCRdb remains unchecked. Per the germline V gene, CDR1 is DFQATT and CDR2 is SNEGSKA (reference sequence). This CDR3 has 15 amino acids.

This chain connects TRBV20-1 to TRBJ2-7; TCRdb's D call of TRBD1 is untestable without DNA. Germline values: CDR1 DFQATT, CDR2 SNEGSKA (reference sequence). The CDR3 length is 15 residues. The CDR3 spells CSARDRQGTAYEQYF.

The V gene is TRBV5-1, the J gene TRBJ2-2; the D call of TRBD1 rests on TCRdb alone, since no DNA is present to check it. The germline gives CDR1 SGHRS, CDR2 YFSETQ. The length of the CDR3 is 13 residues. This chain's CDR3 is CASSPPGNGELFF.

The CDR3: CASSPNHPAGTEAFF. The chain uses TRBV4-1 and TRBJ1-1. This CDR3 comprises 15 residues. Germline values: CDR1 MGHRA, CDR2 YSYEKL.